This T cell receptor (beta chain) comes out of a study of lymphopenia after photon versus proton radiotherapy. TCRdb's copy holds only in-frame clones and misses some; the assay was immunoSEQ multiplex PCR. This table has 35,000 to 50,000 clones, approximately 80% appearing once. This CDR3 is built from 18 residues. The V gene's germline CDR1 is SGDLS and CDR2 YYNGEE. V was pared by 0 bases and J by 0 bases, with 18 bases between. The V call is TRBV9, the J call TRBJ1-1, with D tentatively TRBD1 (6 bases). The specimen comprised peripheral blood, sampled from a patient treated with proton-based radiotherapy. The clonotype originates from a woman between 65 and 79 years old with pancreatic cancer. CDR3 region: CASSVVSRGVLLNTEAFF. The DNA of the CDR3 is TGTGCCAGCAGCGTAGTTTCAAGGGGGGTACTACTGAACACTGAAGCTTTCTTT.